A single sample is the source of the 24 T cell receptor beta chains below, sequenced in a study of blood T cell repertoires in COVID-19 (dated by TCRdb to 2019 to 2021). The method was the immunoSEQ multiplex PCR assay. This is the immuneACCESS table as TCRdb keeps it, with only in-frame sequences that have V and J called. A part of the clones is gone; compared with another copy, unresolved V genes explain less than half, and the rest is unexplained. The sample yields around 450,000 clones; approximately 90% were counted once. The ten largest clones take up just under 2% of the sample. Sequencing was performed on PBMCs or T cells enriched from blood (not recorded which). The receptor set was obtained from a woman under 30 with acute COVID-19.

The CDR3 spells CASSLRDSQLQETQYF. In DNA form, the CDR3 reads TGCGCCAGCAGCCTCCGGGACTCTCAGCTTCAAGAGACCCAGTACTTC. V usage is TRBV5-1 and J usage is TRBJ2-5; D is perhaps TRBD2 (6 bases). The germline gives CDR1 SGHRS, CDR2 YFSETQ. Trimming took 4 bases from V and 2 from J, leaving 18 bases between them. CDR3 length: 16 amino acids. Complete variable domain (other parts from reference TRBV5-1 and TRBJ2-5): KAGVTQTPRYLIKTRGQQVTLSCSPISGHRSVSWYQQTPGQGLQFLFEYFSETQRNKGNFPGRFSGRQFSNSRSEMNVSTLELGDSALYLCASSLRDSQLQETQYFGPGTRLLVL.

This chain joins TRBV6-2 or TRBV6-3 and TRBJ2-7; TRBD2 might be the D (5 bases). Trimming shortened V by 6 bases and J by 2 bases, and 17 bases separated the two germline ends. Per germline, CDR1 MNHEY and CDR2 SVGEGT. This CDR3 comprises 15 residues. Here the CDR3 DNA reads TGTGCCAGCAGCATCCCGGGATCAACTACCTACGAGCAGTACTTC. Translated: CASSIPGSTTYEQYF.

This clone occurred a few times. The gene calls are TRBV19 and TRBJ1-5; 8 nucleotides match TRBD1. Trimming at V came to 3 bases and at J to 0 bases, leaving 13 bases not matched to a gene. CDR3 length: 19 residues. The germline gives CDR1 LNHDA, CDR2 SQIVND (reference sequence). This chain's CDR3 is CASSIVRTGRKNSNQPQHF. In DNA, the CDR3 is TGTGCCAGTAGTATCGTCCGGACAGGGCGGAAAAATAGCAATCAGCCCCAGCATTTT.

This clone was picked up one time. The chain recombines TRBV5-6 with TRBJ1-6; 8 bases line up with TRBD1. The CDR3 has 16 amino acids. The trim removed 3 bases at V and 5 bases at J, leaving 7 bases unmatched. Germline CDR1 and CDR2: SGHDT and YYEEEE. CDR3 DNA: TGTGCCAGCAGCTCCTGGACAGGGTTCGATAATTCACCCCTCCACTTT. As protein: CASSSWTGFDNSPLHF.

The gene calls are TRBV14 and TRBJ1-2; 7 bases match TRBD1. The CDR3 runs 14 residues. J gave up 6 bases and V 0 bases, and 4 bases lay outside the gene matches. Germline CDR1 SGHDN, CDR2 FVKESK. CDR3 in amino acids: CASSQDGDRDGYTF. As DNA, the CDR3 is TGTGCCAGCAGCCAAGACGGAGACAGGGATGGCTACACCTTC.

For the CDR3, the DNA is TGTGCCAGCTCACCACCGGTAGCGAACACTGAAGCTTTCTTT. Translation gives CASSPPVANTEAFF. V and J are TRBV18 and TRBJ1-1; D unresolved. CDR3 length equals 14 residues. V gave up 0 bases and J gave up 1 base, with 6 bases separating them. CDR1 and CDR2 from the germline V gene are KGHSH and LQKENI.

This clone was detected once. This sequence joins TRBV28 and TRBJ2-7, with 11 bases lining up with TRBD2. Per germline, CDR1 MDHEN and CDR2 SYDVKM. The CDR3 length is 15 residues. With V trimmed by 7 bases and J by 4 bases, 9 bases remained unmatched. The CDR3 here is CASTKFLAGGYEQYF. CDR3 DNA: TGTGCCAGCACCAAATTCCTAGCGGGAGGATACGAGCAGTACTTC. Full variable domain (rest looked up from reference TRBV28 and TRBJ2-7): DVKVTQSSRYLVKRTGEKVFLECVQDMDHENMFWYRQDPGLGLRLIYFSYDVKMKEKGDIPEGYSVSREKKERFSLILESASTNQTSMYLCASTKFLAGGYEQYFGPGTRLTVT.

The CDR3 spells CASSRRSSGGNNEQFF. Written as DNA, the CDR3 is TGTGCCAGCAGTCGTCGGTCTAGCGGGGGAAACAATGAGCAGTTCTTC. The J gene is TRBJ2-1, the V gene TRBV28; 10 nucleotides agree with TRBD2. CDR1 is MDHEN and CDR2 is SYDVKM in the germline V gene. The CDR3 consists of 16 residues. Losses at the gene ends were 5 bases for V and 5 bases for J; bases not matched to a gene: 9.

The V call is TRBV14, the J call TRBJ1-4; TRBD1 matches 7 bases. V lost 1 base, J lost 1 base, and 0 bases stayed unmatched. The germline gives CDR1 SGHDN, CDR2 FVKESK. The CDR3 has 15 residues. The CDR3 region has the DNA TGTGCCAGCAGCCAAGGGGACAGAACTAATGAAAAACTGTTTTTT. Its protein is CASSQGDRTNEKLFF.

The genes are TRBV10-3 and TRBJ1-3; the D is unclear. V was pared by 2 bases and J by 4 bases, with 9 bases between. The germline V gene has CDR1 ENHRY and CDR2 SYGVKD. The CDR3 runs to 14 residues. The DNA for the CDR3 is TGTGCCATCAGTGAGATGACGGGGGGAAACACCATATATTTT. The encoded protein is CAISEMTGGNTIYF.

This chain links TRBV10-3 with TRBJ2-1, with D possibly TRBD2 on 5 matching bases. From germline, CDR1 is ENHRY and CDR2 SYGVKD. CDR3 length equals 15 residues. Trimming cost V 6 bases and J 5 bases, with 17 bases left between them. DNA for the CDR3: TGTGCCATCAGCTCTGCTGATAGCGTGAACAATGAGCAGTTCTTC. This translates into CAISSADSVNNEQFF.

The J gene is TRBJ1-2, the V gene TRBV3-1 (or the pseudogene TRBV3-2), with 7 nucleotides matching TRBD1. Per the germline V gene, CDR1 is LGHDT and CDR2 is YNNKEL (reference sequence). The CDR3 covers 13 residues. J gave up 4 bases and V 4 bases, and 3 bases lay outside the gene matches. For the CDR3, the DNA is TGTGCCAGCAGCCGCGACAGGGCCTATGGCTACACCTTC. Its translation: CASSRDRAYGYTF.

This clone was detected once. This rearrangement joins TRBV9 to TRBJ2-5; D unclear. CDR3 size: 14 residues. Germline loops: CDR1 SGDLS, CDR2 YYNGEE. V lost 0 bases and J lost 5, with 11 bases in between. This CDR3 reads CASSVGTVFETQYF. The CDR3 nucleotides are TGTGCCAGCAGCGTAGGCACGGTCTTTGAGACCCAGTACTTC.

This clone was recorded once. This chain connects TRBV9 to TRBJ2-1; 8 nucleotides agree with TRBD2. J was trimmed by 4 bases and V by 4 bases; bases with no gene match: 13. In germline, CDR1 is SGDLS, CDR2 YYNGEE. The CDR3 runs to 17 residues. CDR3 loop: CASSTPRKSGSYNEQFF. The DNA of the CDR3 is TGTGCCAGCAGCACGCCCCGTAAAAGCGGGAGTTACAATGAGCAGTTCTTC.

This clone was seen only once. The chain recombines TRBV6-5 with TRBJ1-5; 9 bases map to TRBD1. CDR1 is MNHEY, CDR2 SVGAGI, per germline. The J segment lost 4 bases and the V segment lost 9 bases, leaving 7 bases of the junction unmatched. The CDR3 runs to 14 residues. The CDR3 DNA sequence: TGTGCCAGTCGAACGGGACAGGGAAATCAGCCCCAGCATTTT. Its protein product is CASRTGQGNQPQHF.

The V gene is TRBV4-3, the J gene TRBJ2-2, with 9 bases matching TRBD2. CDR1 is LGHNA, CDR2 YSLEER, per germline. The CDR3 has 19 amino acids. J gave up 4 bases and V 3 bases, and 15 bases lay outside the gene matches. The chain's CDR3 is CASSHALTPSREGTGELFF. CDR3 in DNA: TGCGCCAGCAGCCATGCTTTAACACCGTCGCGGGAGGGCACCGGGGAGCTGTTTTTT.

The CDR3: CASSQMRSDYNEQFF. The CDR3 coding sequence is TGCGCCAGCAGCCAAATGCGGTCAGATTACAATGAGCAGTTCTTC. The gene calls are TRBV4-3 and TRBJ2-1; unclear D gene. The CDR3 covers 15 residues. Between the trimmed V and J ends, which lost 2 bases and 4 bases, there was a span of 12 bases. Looked up from germline, CDR1 is LGHNA and CDR2 is YSLEER.

CDR3 amino acids: CASSQDRGDNSPLHF. For the CDR3, the DNA is TGCGCCAGCAGCCAAGATCGGGGAGATAATTCACCCCTCCACTTT. The chain recombines TRBV4-1 with TRBJ1-6; D unresolved. Germline lookup yields CDR1 MGHRA and CDR2 YSYEKL. The CDR3 totals 15 residues. V was pared by 0 bases and J by 5 bases, with 8 bases between.

This chain joins TRBV3-1 (or the pseudogene TRBV3-2) and TRBJ1-2; TRBD1 matches 7 bases. V was pared by 4 bases and J by 4 bases, with 9 bases of the junction left unmatched. The germline gives CDR1 LGHDT, CDR2 YNNKEL (reference sequence). The CDR3 runs to 15 residues. The CDR3, as DNA: TGTGCCAGCAGCCGAACAGGCGGGACAGTCTATGGCTACACCTTC. Protein sequence: CASSRTGGTVYGYTF.

The CDR3 here is CASRKGLAGDNEQFF. In DNA form, the CDR3 reads TGTGCCAGCAGAAAGGGACTAGCGGGAGACAATGAGCAGTTCTTC. The chain is built from TRBV2 and TRBJ2-1; 14 bases are shared with TRBD2. Germline V CDR1 and CDR2: SNHLY, FYNNEI. The CDR3 runs to 15 residues. V was clipped by 6 bases and J by 5 bases; unmatched bases: 3.

This clone was seen a single time. The chain carries TRBV5-6 and TRBJ1-5; weak D call: TRBD1 (5 bases). The germline gives CDR1 SGHDT, CDR2 YYEEEE. CDR3 length: 15 residues. Trimming left V 2 bases short and J 3 bases short, with 12 bases between. The CDR3 DNA follows: TGTGCCAGCAGCTTTACACAGGAATTCAATCAGCCCCAGCATTTT. This codes for CASSFTQEFNQPQHF.

V gene TRBV27 combines with J gene TRBJ2-5; a weak D match, TRBD1 (6 bases). Germline V CDR1 and CDR2: MNHEY, SMNVEV (reference sequence). V was pared by 5 bases and J by 5 bases, with 15 bases between. CDR3 size: 14 residues. The DNA of the CDR3 is TGTGCCAGCAGTGTCCAGGGGACAAGGGAGACCCAGTACTTC. This gives the protein CASSVQGTRETQYF.

Points on this clone: One junction end disagrees with the germline gene, perhaps due to a read error. V usage is TRBV9 and J usage is TRBJ1-6; the D gene is possibly TRBD1 (6 bases). Germline assignment: CDR1 SGDLS and CDR2 YYNGEE. The CDR3 sequence is 17 residues long. The CDR3 region is CASSVDAGQSFNSPLHF. For the CDR3, the DNA is TGTGCCAGCAGCGTAGACGCCGGACAGTCCTTTAATTCACCCCTCCACTTT.

This chain uses TRBV7-2 with TRBJ2-3; D ambiguous. This CDR3 region has 14 residues. Germline values: CDR1 SGHTA, CDR2 FQGNSA. V lost 0 bases to trimming and J lost 1 base, with 5 bases between them. CDR3 sequence: CASSLASGTDTQYF. The CDR3 DNA sequence: TGTGCCAGCAGCTTAGCCTCTGGCACAGATACGCAGTATTTT.